This T cell receptor (beta chain) was sequenced during a study of blood T cells in healthy people across ages. Whole-study findings and limits: Unknown CMV status may confound age-related changes in expanded clones.

Germline CDR1 and CDR2: SQVTM and ANQGSEA. V lost 4 bases to trimming and J lost 5 bases; unmatched junction nucleotides: 6. This CDR3 comprises 14 residues. Details on this clonotype: What it binds is unknown.

Primed by a sample-barcoded 5' primer and a J-beta primer mix, a second PCR proceeded for roughly 6 to 12 cycles. Individual samples furnished no less than 2.5 million CDR3-containing paired-end reads apiece. In TCRdb, the 5' RACE reads were re-called with MiXCR into one record per CDR3 protein. The sample shows about 1.1 million distinct CDR3 sequences, around two fifths of them seen only once. The receptor was isolated from a man aged 18 to 30 in good health. The sequencing input was blood. The chain has TRBV29-1 and TRBJ2-1; 9 bases match TRBD2. CDR3 residues: CSVVSGGPHNEQFF. The CDR3 DNA reads TGCAGCGTTGTTAGCGGGGGACCGCACAATGAGCAGTTCTTC.